The subject of this entry is one T cell receptor beta chain. What it binds is unknown. General study points: Tumor-infiltrating Treg TCR alpha and beta sequences overlapped most with tumor naive CD4+ T cells, then blood naive. The larger-cohort validation was restricted to a single TCR beta V-J rearrangement rather than whole repertoires. Tumor memory CD4+ T cell TCR gene usage was found to cluster with blood and lymph node memory CD4+ cells and with lymph node naive CD4+ cells.

Treg sorting used a CD4+CD25+CD127-/low gate. Semi-nested PCR with Nested Universal Primer A followed constant-region reverse priming of full-length variable regions. TCRdb used MiXCR to reprocess the 5' RACE reads, holding one entry per CDR3 protein. The sample gives approximately 60,000 distinct CDR3 sequences, less than 25% of which show up once; about 2.9% is in the top ten. This CDR3 is built from 18 residues. The sequence was collected from a female donor with breast cancer. The sample was tumor-infiltrating Tregs sorted from the breast tumor. V usage is TRBV21-1 and J usage is TRBJ2-7; TRBD2, the table's D call, was not compared with the DNA. TRBV21-1 constitutes a pseudogene. CDR3 in amino acids: CASSKVTSGIFRSYEQYF. The CDR3 region has the DNA TGTGCCAGCAGCAAAGTCACTAGCGGGATATTTAGGAGTTACGAGCAGTACTTC.